The rows below give T cell receptor beta chains drawn from one sample of a study of OX40 agonist ivuxolimab in advanced cancers. Sequenced by immunoSEQ multiplex PCR; TCRdb stores in-frame clones only, minus some. This sample carries around 19,000 clones, 70% to 90% of them seen once, and the ten largest clones take 26%. The source was CD4+ or CD8+ T cells sorted from blood, collected in a trial of the OX40 agonist ivuxolimab. All receptors come from an adult with an advanced solid tumor such as melanoma, head and neck, liver or kidney cancer. The CDR3 runs from the conserved cysteine through the conserved F or W. Fields, in order: D gene, CDR3 length, V gene, clone size, J gene, CDR3 protein, CDR3 DNA. The D gene is left open where the match is weak. Part of the rows lack a size; the others show once, few, many or a class for expanded clones.

>-|12|TRBV4-1|-|TRBJ1-2
CASSQDHLKYTF
TGCGCCAGCAGCCAAGATCATTTGAAGTACACCTTC
>TRBD1|18|TRBV9|-|TRBJ2-2
CASSTRRTGYANTGELFF
TGTGCCAGCAGCACCCGTAGGACAGGCTACGCGAACACCGGGGAGCTGTTTTTT
>-|13|TRBV27|-|TRBJ2-1
CASSIMAPDEQFF
TGTGCCAGCAGTATCATGGCGCCGGATGAGCAGTTCTTC
>-|12|TRBV29-1|-|TRBJ2-7
CSVRGKTYEQYF
TGCAGCGTTAGGGGTAAAACCTACGAGCAGTACTTC
>TRBD1|14|TRBV11-2|-|TRBJ1-2
CASSLVQGASGYTF
TGCGCCAGCAGCTTAGTACAGGGGGCCTCTGGCTACACCTTC
>-|13|TRBV5-4|once|TRBJ2-3
CASSLNRADTQYF
TGTGCCAGCAGCTTAAACAGGGCAGATACGCAGTATTTT
>-|15|TRBV7-6|-|TRBJ2-7
CASSTRTEPGREQYF
TGTGCCAGCAGCACCCGGACAGAGCCGGGGCGCGAGCAGTACTTC
>-|15|TRBV4-3|-|TRBJ2-1
CASSQDWRQDNEQFF
TGCGCCAGCAGCCAAGATTGGAGGCAGGACAATGAGCAGTTCTTC
>-|14|TRBV9|-|TRBJ2-7
CASSVAGVGGEQYF
TGTGCCAGCAGCGTAGCGGGAGTGGGGGGCGAGCAGTACTTC
>TRBD1|16|TRBV5-6|medium-sized|TRBJ1-2
CASSPPNDRGDYGYTF
TGTGCCAGCAGCCCTCCTAATGACAGGGGGGACTATGGCTACACCTTC
>-|15|TRBV4-3|-|TRBJ1-1
CASSQEGGWDTEAFF
TGCGCCAGCAGCCAAGAGGGGGGATGGGACACTGAAGCTTTCTTT
>-|14|TRBV21-1|-|TRBJ1-1
CASSKAGGETEAFF
TGTGCCAGCAGCAAGGCAGGGGGGGAGACTGAAGCTTTCTTT
>-|14|TRBV6-6|once|TRBJ2-1
CASSYSRLNNEQFF
TGTGCCAGCAGTTACTCCCGACTGAACAATGAGCAGTTCTTC
>TRBD2|16|TRBV6-1|-|TRBJ2-2
CASSELGLAGTGELFF
TGTGCCAGCAGTGAGCTAGGACTAGCGGGGACCGGGGAGCTGTTTTTT
>-|15|TRBV4-1|once|TRBJ1-1
CASSARQMMNTEAFF
TGCGCCAGCAGCGCACGACAGATGATGAACACTGAAGCTTTCTTT
>-|15|TRBV4-2|-|TRBJ1-1
CASSFLGPVDTEAFF
TGTGCCAGCAGCTTTCTGGGTCCGGTCGACACTGAAGCTTTCTTT
>-|15|TRBV5-1|-|TRBJ1-1
CASSPSRAYFDEAFF
TGCGCCAGCAGCCCCTCTCGGGCCTACTTCGATGAAGCTTTCTTT
>-|14|TRBV6-6|-|TRBJ2-2
CASSLGPNTGELFF
TGTGCCAGCAGCTTGGGCCCGAACACCGGGGAGCTGTTTTTT
>TRBD1|15|TRBV2|-|TRBJ1-1
CASSQRGGADTEAFF
TGTGCCAGCAGCCAAAGAGGGGGCGCGGACACTGAAGCTTTCTTT
>TRBD1|16|TRBV6-9|-|TRBJ1-2
CASSESTGGIGYGYTF
TGTGCCAGCAGTGAATCGACAGGGGGAATAGGGTATGGCTACACCTTC
>-|14|TRBV28|-|TRBJ1-1
CASSLRLGPTEAFF
TGTGCCAGCAGTCTGCGATTGGGGCCCACTGAAGCTTTCTTT
>TRBD2|19|TRBV7-9|few|TRBJ2-2
CASSYRGLAGLVDTGELFF
TGTGCCAGCAGCTATAGGGGGCTAGCGGGGCTCGTGGACACCGGGGAGCTGTTTTTT
>-|14|TRBV27|-|TRBJ2-7
CASSLTGVRYEQYF
TGTGCCAGCAGTTTAACGGGAGTTAGATACGAGCAGTACTTC
>TRBD1|19|TRBV5-1|-|TRBJ2-4
CASSLVTGGWDGAKNIQYF
TGCGCCAGCAGCTTGGTGACAGGGGGGTGGGACGGAGCCAAAAACATTCAGTACTTC
>TRBD1|15|TRBV15|-|TRBJ2-7
CATSIDRGGLREQYF
TGTGCCACCAGCATCGACAGGGGAGGTCTTAGAGAGCAGTACTTC
>-|14|TRBV5-1|-|TRBJ2-6
CASGSQSRANVLTF
TGCGCCAGCGGTTCACAAAGTCGGGCCAACGTCCTGACTTTC
>-|14|TRBV9|-|TRBJ1-5
CASSVDGTDQPQHF
TGTGCCAGCAGCGTAGACGGGACGGATCAGCCCCAGCATTTT
>TRBD1|14|TRBV5-1|medium-sized|TRBJ1-4
CASSKGQEIEKLFF
TGCGCCAGCAGCAAGGGACAGGAGATCGAAAAACTGTTTTTT
>-|12|TRBV6-1|-|TRBJ2-7
CASSPDYYEQYF
TGTGCCAGCAGTCCCGACTACTACGAGCAGTACTTC
>-|14|TRBV5-1|-|TRBJ1-1
CASSLLHMNTEAFF
TGCGCCAGCAGCTTGCTGCACATGAACACTGAAGCTTTCTTT
>-|14|TRBV30|-|TRBJ2-5
CAWSLGGGGKTQYF
TGTGCCTGGAGTCTCGGGGGAGGGGGCAAGACCCAGTACTTC
>-|12|TRBV5-6|-|TRBJ2-5
CASSQALGTQYF
TGTGCCAGCAGCCAAGCCTTGGGGACCCAGTACTTC
>-|13|TRBV11-2|-|TRBJ2-1
CASSFPGYNEQFF
TGTGCCAGCAGCTTCCCGGGATACAATGAGCAGTTCTTC
>-|12|TRBV7-9|-|TRBJ2-1
CASSLPTKEQFF
TGTGCCAGCAGCTTGCCTACCAAGGAGCAGTTCTTC
>-|15|TRBV4-3|-|TRBJ2-7
CASSQDEGSSYEQYF
TGCGCCAGCAGCCAAGATGAAGGGAGCTCCTACGAGCAGTACTTC
>TRBD1|15|TRBV4-3|-|TRBJ2-7
CASSQDSGTGGEQYF
TGCGCCAGCAGCCAAGATTCCGGGACAGGGGGCGAGCAGTACTTC
>-|15|TRBV7-9|-|TRBJ2-1
CASSLGAATVNEQFF
TGTGCCAGCAGCTTAGGGGCAGCCACCGTAAATGAGCAGTTCTTC
>TRBD1|13|TRBV6-6|once|TRBJ2-7
CASSRTGIHEQYF
TGTGCCAGCAGCCGGACAGGGATTCACGAGCAGTACTTC
>-|13|TRBV28|-|TRBJ2-5
CASSLQGAETQYF
TGTGCCAGCAGCCTTCAAGGGGCCGAGACCCAGTACTTC
>-|13|TRBV19|-|TRBJ1-1
CASRKGVTSEAFF
TGTGCCAGTAGAAAAGGGGTTACCTCTGAAGCTTTCTTT
>-|12|TRBV7-9|few|TRBJ2-2
CASSFYTGELFF
TGTGCCAGCAGCTTTTACACCGGGGAGCTGTTTTTT
>TRBD1|15|TRBV6-1|-|TRBJ2-2
CASSTGTGDTGELFF
TGTGCCAGCAGCACCGGGACAGGGGACACCGGGGAGCTGTTTTTT
>-|17|TRBV5-5|-|TRBJ1-2
CASSRSGTPTRNYGYTF
TGTGCCAGCAGCCGCTCCGGGACCCCGACTCGTAACTATGGCTACACCTTC
>-|14|TRBV28|few|TRBJ2-7
CASSASRSFYEQYF
TGTGCCAGCAGTGCCTCCCGTTCTTTCTACGAGCAGTACTTC
>-|15|TRBV6-1|-|TRBJ2-5
CASKGTDAIWETQYF
TGTGCCAGCAAGGGGACGGACGCAATTTGGGAGACCCAGTACTTC
>-|13|TRBV21-1|-|TRBJ1-5
CASSKVLDQPQHF
TGTGCCAGCAGCAAAGTCTTGGATCAGCCCCAGCATTTT
>-|14|TRBV5-6|-|TRBJ2-3
CASSLGSGPDTQYF
TGTGCCAGCAGCTTGGGGTCGGGACCGGATACGCAGTATTTT
>TRBD2|15|TRBV30|-|TRBJ2-1
CAWSDGTRMYNEQFF
TGTGCCTGGAGTGATGGGACTAGAATGTACAATGAGCAGTTCTTC
>-|14|TRBV5-1|large|TRBJ2-7
CASSLPTPPYEQYF
TGCGCCAGCAGCTTGCCAACACCCCCCTACGAGCAGTACTTC
>-|11|TRBV7-3|-|TRBJ2-3
CASGHGDTQYF
TGTGCCAGCGGCCATGGGGATACGCAGTATTTT
>-|15|TRBV7-8|-|TRBJ2-6
CASSSDYSGANVLTF
TGTGCCAGCAGCTCCGACTACTCTGGGGCCAACGTCCTGACTTTC
>TRBD2|14|TRBV4-3|-|TRBJ2-7
CASSQDLAGDEQYF
TGCGCCAGCAGCCAAGACTTAGCGGGGGACGAGCAGTACTTC
>TRBD2|15|TRBV5-1|-|TRBJ2-1
CASSLGSSGMVEQFF
TGCGCCAGCAGCTTGGGGTCTAGCGGGATGGTTGAGCAGTTCTTC